This T cell receptor beta chain was captured in a study of blood T cells in healthy people across ages. The authors ran a second PCR of about 6 to 11 cycles using a sample-barcoded 5' primer and a J-beta primer mix. MiXCR, applied by TCRdb to the 5' RACE reads, yields one record per CDR3 protein. This repertoire shows about 970,000 distinct CDR3 sequences, roughly 51% found once; its top ten account for about 20%. The CDR3 contains 14 residues. The trim removed 3 bases at V and 4 bases at J, leaving 5 bases unmatched. Germline values: CDR1 MDHEN, CDR2 SYDVKM. This chain joins TRBV28 and TRBJ1-2, with TRBD1 matching 7 bases. Sequenced input: blood. This clonotype was sampled from a woman aged 60-75 years in good health. CDR3 DNA: TGTGCCAGCAGTTTGATAGGACAGGTCTATGGCTACACCTTC. Translated: CASSLIGQVYGYTF.